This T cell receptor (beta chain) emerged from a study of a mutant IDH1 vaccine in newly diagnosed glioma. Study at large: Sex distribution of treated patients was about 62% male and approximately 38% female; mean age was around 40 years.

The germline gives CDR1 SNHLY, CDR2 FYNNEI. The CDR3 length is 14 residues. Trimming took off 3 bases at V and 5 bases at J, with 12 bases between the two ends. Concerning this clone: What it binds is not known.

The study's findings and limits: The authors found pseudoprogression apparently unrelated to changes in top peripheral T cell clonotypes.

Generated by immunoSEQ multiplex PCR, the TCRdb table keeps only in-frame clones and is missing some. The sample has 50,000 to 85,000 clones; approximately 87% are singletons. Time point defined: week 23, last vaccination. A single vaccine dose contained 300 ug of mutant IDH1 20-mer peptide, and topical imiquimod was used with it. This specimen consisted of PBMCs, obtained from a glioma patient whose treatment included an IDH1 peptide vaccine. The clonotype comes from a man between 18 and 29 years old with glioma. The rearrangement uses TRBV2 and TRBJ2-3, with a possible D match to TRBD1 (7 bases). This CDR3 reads CASSDRGARDTQYF. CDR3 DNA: TGTGCCAGCAGTGACAGGGGGGCCAGAGATACGCAGTATTTT. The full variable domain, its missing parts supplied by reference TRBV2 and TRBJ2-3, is EPEVTQTPSHQVTQMGQEVILRCVPISNHLYFYWYRQILGQKVEFLVSFYNNEISEKSEIFDDQFSVERPDGSNFTLKIRSTKLEDSAMYFCASSDRGARDTQYFGPGTRLTVL.